These T cell receptor beta chains were read from a single sample in a study of T cell changes during pregnancy in multiple sclerosis. Here immunoSEQ multiplex PCR was the method, and the copy in TCRdb shows in-frame clones only, minus some. The table records about 70,000 clones, approximately 89% of them present only once. Here the sequenced sample was peripheral blood, taken in the third trimester of pregnancy. Source of these receptors: a female donor in good health, enrolled as a control in a pregnancy study. CDR3s include the opening cysteine and the closing phenylalanine or tryptophan. A D gene is named only where the DNA matches it firmly. Some rows have no size entry. The others give once, few or many, or a class for an expanded clone.

v_call: TRBV28; clone_size: NA; j_call: TRBJ1-1; d_call: NA; cdr3_aa: CASTPGGRNTEAFF; cdr3_nt: TGTGCCAGCACCCCCGGAGGGAGGAACACTGAAGCTTTCTTT
v_call: TRBV5-4; clone_size: once; j_call: TRBJ1-5; d_call: TRBD1; cdr3_aa: CASSGGQGRPQHF; cdr3_nt: TGTGCCAGCAGCGGTGGACAGGGCCGGCCCCAGCATTTT
v_call: TRBV7-9; clone_size: few; j_call: TRBJ1-1; d_call: NA; cdr3_aa: CASSLEAEAFF; cdr3_nt: TGTGCCAGCAGCCTGGAGGCAGAAGCTTTCTTT
v_call: TRBV2; clone_size: once; j_call: TRBJ2-3; d_call: NA; cdr3_aa: CANAVYDTQYF; cdr3_nt: TGTGCCAACGCAGTGTACGATACGCAGTATTTT
v_call: TRBV5-6; clone_size: NA; j_call: TRBJ2-4; d_call: NA; cdr3_aa: CASSLGGRNIQYF; cdr3_nt: TGTGCCAGCAGCTTGGGCGGCAGAAATATTCAGTACTTC
v_call: TRBV11-2; clone_size: NA; j_call: TRBJ1-1; d_call: NA; cdr3_aa: CASSLPPGNTEAFF; cdr3_nt: TGTGCCAGCAGCTTACCCCCAGGTAACACTGAAGCTTTCTTT
v_call: TRBV7-2; clone_size: few; j_call: TRBJ1-2; d_call: NA; cdr3_aa: CASSLATGGAGGYTF; cdr3_nt: TGTGCCAGCAGCTTAGCGACGGGAGGGGCGGGTGGCTACACCTTC
v_call: TRBV5-7; clone_size: NA; j_call: TRBJ2-1; d_call: NA; cdr3_aa: CASSLGGPSYNEQFF; cdr3_nt: TGTGCCAGCAGCTTGGGGGGGCCCTCCTACAATGAGCAGTTCTTC
v_call: TRBV4-3; clone_size: NA; j_call: TRBJ1-2; d_call: TRBD1; cdr3_aa: CASSSYRGDRAHYGYTF; cdr3_nt: TGCGCCAGCAGCTCATACAGGGGAGACAGGGCTCACTATGGCTACACCTTC
v_call: TRBV10-3; clone_size: NA; j_call: TRBJ2-7; d_call: TRBD1; cdr3_aa: CAISELGQATVEQYF; cdr3_nt: TGTGCCATCAGTGAGTTGGGACAGGCCACTGTCGAGCAGTACTTC
v_call: TRBV27; clone_size: NA; j_call: TRBJ2-1; d_call: NA; cdr3_aa: CASSLYMGRSPYNEQFF; cdr3_nt: TGTGCCAGCAGTTTATATATGGGGAGGAGCCCTTACAATGAGCAGTTCTTC
v_call: TRBV9; clone_size: once; j_call: TRBJ2-5; d_call: NA; cdr3_aa: CASSPGTPQETQYF; cdr3_nt: TGTGCCAGCAGTCCCGGGACTCCACAAGAGACCCAGTACTTC
v_call: TRBV7-9; clone_size: NA; j_call: TRBJ1-5; d_call: NA; cdr3_aa: CASSLVGRGAQPQHF; cdr3_nt: TGTGCCAGCAGCTTAGTCGGTCGGGGAGCTCAGCCCCAGCATTTT
v_call: TRBV4-2; clone_size: NA; j_call: TRBJ2-3; d_call: TRBD2; cdr3_aa: CASSPGGSGGSTDTQYF; cdr3_nt: TGTGCCAGCAGTCCCGGGGGGAGCGGGGGTAGCACAGATACGCAGTATTTT
v_call: TRBV7-9; clone_size: NA; j_call: TRBJ2-5; d_call: NA; cdr3_aa: CASSLSTLLYQETQYF; cdr3_nt: TGTGCCAGCAGCTTATCCACTCTCCTGTACCAAGAGACCCAGTACTTC
v_call: TRBV15; clone_size: NA; j_call: TRBJ2-3; d_call: TRBD2; cdr3_aa: CATSRDLGGASDTQYF; cdr3_nt: TGTGCCACCAGCAGAGATCTCGGGGGGGCTTCAGATACGCAGTATTTT
v_call: TRBV13; clone_size: NA; j_call: TRBJ1-5; d_call: TRBD1; cdr3_aa: CASSLGGQGGDQPQHF; cdr3_nt: TGTGCCAGCAGCTTAGGGGGACAGGGAGGTGATCAGCCCCAGCATTTT
v_call: TRBV5-4; clone_size: once; j_call: TRBJ1-2; d_call: NA; cdr3_aa: CASSLEAAQPWGYTF; cdr3_nt: TGTGCCAGCAGCTTGGAGGCAGCACAGCCCTGGGGCTACACCTTC
v_call: TRBV18; clone_size: NA; j_call: TRBJ2-2; d_call: TRBD1; cdr3_aa: CASSRGQADTGELFF; cdr3_nt: TGTGCCAGCTCACGGGGACAGGCGGACACCGGGGAGCTGTTTTTT
v_call: TRBV5-6; clone_size: NA; j_call: TRBJ2-7; d_call: TRBD1; cdr3_aa: CASRFGTGAYEQYF; cdr3_nt: TGTGCCAGCAGATTCGGGACAGGGGCCTACGAGCAGTACTTC
v_call: TRBV4-1; clone_size: NA; j_call: TRBJ2-7; d_call: NA; cdr3_aa: CASSQRQTGSYEQYF; cdr3_nt: TGCGCCAGCAGCCAACGCCAGACAGGCTCCTACGAGCAGTACTTC
v_call: TRBV6-1; clone_size: NA; j_call: TRBJ2-5; d_call: TRBD1; cdr3_aa: CASSDLAGGQETQYF; cdr3_nt: TGTGCCAGCAGTGATTTAGCAGGGGGCCAAGAGACCCAGTACTTC
v_call: TRBV6-5; clone_size: once; j_call: TRBJ2-7; d_call: NA; cdr3_aa: CASHPTRTGNYEQYF; cdr3_nt: TGTGCCAGCCACCCGACTCGCACAGGAAACTACGAGCAGTACTTC
v_call: TRBV7-8; clone_size: NA; j_call: TRBJ2-3; d_call: NA; cdr3_aa: CASSPNRADTQYF; cdr3_nt: TGTGCCAGCAGTCCCAATCGGGCAGATACGCAGTATTTT
v_call: TRBV7-9; clone_size: NA; j_call: TRBJ2-1; d_call: NA; cdr3_aa: CASSLTRGTFNEQFF; cdr3_nt: TGTGCCAGCAGCCTCACTCGCGGGACTTTCAATGAGCAGTTCTTC
v_call: TRBV28; clone_size: NA; j_call: TRBJ1-1; d_call: NA; cdr3_aa: CASSIPVNTEAFF; cdr3_nt: TGTGCCAGCAGTATTCCGGTGAACACTGAAGCTTTCTTT
v_call: TRBV5-1; clone_size: NA; j_call: TRBJ1-2; d_call: TRBD1; cdr3_aa: CASSLAGTGETYGYTF; cdr3_nt: TGCGCCAGCAGCTTGGCCGGGACAGGGGAGACCTATGGCTACACCTTC
v_call: TRBV11-2; clone_size: NA; j_call: TRBJ1-1; d_call: TRBD1; cdr3_aa: CASGTRQGPEAFF; cdr3_nt: TGTGCCAGCGGAACAAGACAGGGACCTGAAGCTTTCTTT
v_call: TRBV27; clone_size: NA; j_call: TRBJ2-7; d_call: TRBD1; cdr3_aa: CASSLDRNLRYEQYF; cdr3_nt: TGTGCCAGCAGTCTGGACAGGAACCTTCGGTACGAGCAGTACTTC
v_call: TRBV6-5; clone_size: NA; j_call: TRBJ2-7; d_call: NA; cdr3_aa: CATTTQGGGPYEQYF; cdr3_nt: TGTGCCACAACCACCCAGGGGGGAGGTCCCTACGAGCAGTACTTC
v_call: TRBV29-1; clone_size: NA; j_call: TRBJ1-4; d_call: TRBD1; cdr3_aa: CRECRGNEKLFF; cdr3_nt: TGCAGGGAATGCAGGGGGAATGAAAAACTGTTTTTT
v_call: TRBV7-9; clone_size: NA; j_call: TRBJ1-3; d_call: NA; cdr3_aa: CASSARDTRNTIYF; cdr3_nt: TGTGCCAGCAGCGCCCGGGACACTCGAAACACCATATATTTT
v_call: TRBV5-5; clone_size: NA; j_call: TRBJ1-5; d_call: NA; cdr3_aa: CASSLVGRHQPQHF; cdr3_nt: TGTGCCAGCAGCTTGGTAGGGAGACACCAGCCCCAGCATTTT
v_call: TRBV4-1; clone_size: NA; j_call: TRBJ2-1; d_call: TRBD2; cdr3_aa: CASSSNPKLAGGNNEQFF; cdr3_nt: TGCGCCAGCAGCTCCAACCCCAAACTAGCGGGGGGCAACAATGAGCAGTTCTTC
v_call: TRBV11-2; clone_size: NA; j_call: TRBJ1-3; d_call: TRBD1; cdr3_aa: CASSRQDRGFGNTIYF; cdr3_nt: TGTGCCAGCAGCCGCCAGGACAGGGGGTTTGGAAACACCATATATTTT
v_call: TRBV18; clone_size: NA; j_call: TRBJ2-2; d_call: NA; cdr3_aa: CASSPQTRTGELFF; cdr3_nt: TGTGCCAGCTCACCACAAACGCGCACCGGGGAGCTGTTTTTT
v_call: TRBV5-6; clone_size: NA; j_call: TRBJ1-3; d_call: NA; cdr3_aa: CASSTYDRSLGNTIYF; cdr3_nt: TGTGCCAGCAGCACATACGACAGATCTCTCGGAAACACCATATATTTT
v_call: TRBV7-2; clone_size: NA; j_call: TRBJ2-7; d_call: TRBD1; cdr3_aa: CASSLAPSGTGWGEQYF; cdr3_nt: TGTGCCAGCAGCTTAGCCCCCTCCGGGACAGGGTGGGGAGAGCAGTACTTC
v_call: TRBV5-1; clone_size: NA; j_call: TRBJ1-1; d_call: NA; cdr3_aa: CASRPQGGEAFF; cdr3_nt: TGCGCCAGCAGGCCCCAGGGAGGTGAAGCTTTCTTT
v_call: TRBV18; clone_size: NA; j_call: TRBJ2-7; d_call: NA; cdr3_aa: CASSGGATYEQYF; cdr3_nt: TGTGCCAGCTCAGGGGGGGCTACCTACGAGCAGTACTTC
v_call: TRBV7-9; clone_size: NA; j_call: TRBJ1-1; d_call: TRBD1; cdr3_aa: CASSLGQGADKAFF; cdr3_nt: TGTGCCAGCAGCTTAGGACAGGGAGCGGATAAAGCTTTCTTT
v_call: TRBV5-6; clone_size: once; j_call: TRBJ1-2; d_call: NA; cdr3_aa: CASSTGGNYGYTF; cdr3_nt: TGTGCCAGCAGCACGGGGGGGAACTATGGCTACACCTTC
v_call: TRBV11-2; clone_size: once; j_call: TRBJ1-2; d_call: TRBD1; cdr3_aa: CASSLAGTGAVYGYTF; cdr3_nt: TGTGCCAGCAGCTTAGCCGGGACAGGGGCAGTTTATGGCTACACCTTC
v_call: TRBV28; clone_size: NA; j_call: TRBJ2-7; d_call: NA; cdr3_aa: CASSSVGEQYF; cdr3_nt: TGTGCCAGCAGTTCCGTCGGCGAGCAGTACTTC
v_call: TRBV19; clone_size: few; j_call: TRBJ1-6; d_call: TRBD1; cdr3_aa: CASSRSGTGDSPLHF; cdr3_nt: TGTGCCAGTAGTAGATCCGGGACAGGGGATTCACCCCTCCACTTT
v_call: TRBV27; clone_size: NA; j_call: TRBJ1-5; d_call: NA; cdr3_aa: CASSPDRLSNQPQHF; cdr3_nt: TGTGCCAGCAGCCCAGACAGGTTGAGCAATCAGCCCCAGCATTTT